The clone carrying this T cell receptor beta chain was found once. The antigen remains undetermined. The sample is drawn from a study of post-analysis software for immune sequencing data. TCR beta cDNA libraries had unique molecular identifiers. About half a million cDNA molecules were recovered from an input of about 1 to 10 million T cells. TCRdb processed the PCR reads anew with MiXCR; each CDR3 protein has one entry. This sample carries hundreds of thousands of distinct CDR3 sequences, 25% to 30% of them seen once, and the ten largest clones take around 0.56%. This CDR3 is built from 15 residues. The V gene's germline CDR1 is SGHTA and CDR2 FQGNSA. Points from the study as a whole: F measure showed strong co-clustering of same-batch samples. Among 5 or 6 TRBV segments more frequent in patients than controls were TRBV5-6, TRBV5-1 and TRBV20-1.

The clonotype originates from a girl aged 5-17 years with multiple sclerosis. The V and J genes are TRBV7-2 and TRBJ2-7; 7 bases are shared with TRBD2. The last part of the DNA fits TRBJ2-5 better; the J call may be wrong. The source material was blood. This CDR3 reads CASSLWEGGEETQYF. Written as DNA, the CDR3 is TGTGCCAGCAGCTTATGGGAGGGAGGCGAAGAGACCCAGTACTTC.